This record looks at one TCR beta chain sequence and its context. What it recognizes is unknown. This record belongs to a study of CD8 T cells in ankylosing spondylitis. Making the TCR beta libraries involved quantitative 5'-RACE with molecular barcodes. In TCRdb, the 5' RACE reads were re-called with MiXCR into one record per CDR3 protein. The sample records about 140,000 distinct CDR3 sequences, roughly 8.8% being singletons. The CDR3 totals 11 residues. Trimming stripped 6 bases from V and 13 bases from J, with 13 bases between. Germline V gene lookup returns CDR1 MDHEN and CDR2 SYDVKM. Study-level points and caveats: Disease-linked clones were found to be CD8+ and relatively rare in peripheral blood. Reported data indicate significant enrichment of disease-linked clones within matched ankylosing spondylitis synovial fluid.

Sequencing was performed on synovial fluid, either unsorted or a sorted T cell fraction (not recorded which). The J gene is TRBJ2-1, the V gene TRBV28, with D tentatively TRBD1 (5 bases). This sequence originates from a male donor with ankylosing spondylitis. CDR3 amino acids: CASRRQLYQFF. CDR3 in DNA: TGTGCCAGCAGACGACAGCTATACCAGTTCTTC.